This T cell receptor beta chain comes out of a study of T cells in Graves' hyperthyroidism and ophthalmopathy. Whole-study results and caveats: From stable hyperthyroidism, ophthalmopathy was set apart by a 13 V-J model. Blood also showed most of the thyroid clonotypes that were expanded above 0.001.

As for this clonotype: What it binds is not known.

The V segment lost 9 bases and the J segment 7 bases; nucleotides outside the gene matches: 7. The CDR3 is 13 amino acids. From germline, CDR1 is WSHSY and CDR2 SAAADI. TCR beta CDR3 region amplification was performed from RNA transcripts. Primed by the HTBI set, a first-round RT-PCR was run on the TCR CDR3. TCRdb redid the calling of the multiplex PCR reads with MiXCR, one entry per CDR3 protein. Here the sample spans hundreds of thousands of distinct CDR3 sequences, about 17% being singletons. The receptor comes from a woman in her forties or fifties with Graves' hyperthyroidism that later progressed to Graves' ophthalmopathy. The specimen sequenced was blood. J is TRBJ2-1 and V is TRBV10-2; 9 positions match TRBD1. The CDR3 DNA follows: TGCGCCAGTATCACAGGGGGCGAGAATGAGCAGTTCTTC. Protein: CASITGGENEQFF.